This T cell receptor (beta chain) was identified during a study of blood T cell repertoires in COVID-19. The V and J ends lost 2 bases and 4 bases, in that order; junction bases with no gene match: 15. Germline lookup yields CDR1 LGHNA and CDR2 YNFKEQ. The CDR3 has 18 amino acids. Original analysis: The authors estimated nucleated cell counts from reference gene primer amplification. The assay was immunoSEQ multiplex PCR, and TCRdb's table has in-frame clones only and misses some. That table furnishes V, J and clone size, whereas the DNA furnished D and trimming. The repertoire holds approximately 42,000 clones, with roughly three quarters as singletons.

The gene calls are TRBV4-2 and TRBJ1-1; 8 positions agree with TRBD1. The TCR was taken from a man aged 80 or over with acute or convalescent COVID-19. The sequencing sample was made of peripheral blood. CDR3 coding DNA: TGTGCCAGCAGCCAAAACGGAGGGCCAGGGGGCTTCGCCACTGAAGCTTTCTTT. Protein product: CASSQNGGPGGFATEAFF.